A single T cell receptor beta chain is shown here with its context. No antigen is known for it. No qualities accompany the bases; no much larger clone lies one base away. The data are from a study of OX40 agonist ivuxolimab in advanced cancers. Regarding the complete study: The costimulatory receptor OX40 (CD134) was targeted by ivuxolimab, a fully human IgG2 agonistic monoclonal antibody. Intravenous ivuxolimab was administered to patients every 2 weeks at six dose levels: 0.01, 0.1, 0.3, 1.5, 3 and 10 mg/kg. Of the approximately 50 patients in dose escalation, 19 had hepatocellular carcinoma, some 15 had melanoma, 9 had renal cell carcinoma and 9 had head and neck cancer. In the dose-escalation cohort, 65% to 90% of patients were male, and the mean age was approximately 60 years, with a range of about 23 to 90. Patients were allowed to have had prior anti-PD-1, anti-PD-L1 or anti-CTLA-4 therapy, and around 40% of the dose-escalation patients had previously received checkpoint inhibitors. Three dose-escalation patients achieved partial responses, one with hepatocellular carcinoma and two with cutaneous melanoma. Peripheral TCRbeta sequencing aimed to test whether ivuxolimab altered TCR sequence diversity and caused clonal T-cell expansion. The monotherapy dose-escalation portion (N ≈ 52 patients) of the phase I ivuxolimab trial is reported in the paper.

Taken from cysteine to phenylalanine, the CDR3 has 15 residues. The only DNA kept is the CDR3, 45 bases in frame from the first base. Unmatched junction bases come to 5, with V trimmed by 5 bases and J by 5 bases. For CDR1 and CDR2, the germline V gene lists KGHSH and LQKENI. What the authors observed across the whole study: At doses from 0.1 to 3.0 mg/kg, clonal expansion was seen in both CD4+ and CD8+ blood T cells between baseline and week 6. In the 0.1-3.0 mg/kg groups, partial responders had among the lowest normalized peripheral clonal expansion, particularly in CD8+ T cells. On average, CD8+ T cells showed more expanded clones than CD4+ T cells after ivuxolimab. The antigen specificity of the peripheral T cells that underwent clonal expansion was not determined. Low levels of normalized T-cell clonal expansion were also seen in some patients who did not respond.

For sequencing of the TCRbeta CDR3 region, genomic DNA was extracted from the sorted cells. TCRbeta CDR3 regions were sequenced using the immunoSEQ Assay. TCRdb stores this immuneACCESS table with in-frame sequences only. Part of the clones is absent; in the studies checked, under half of the shortfall reflects unresolved V genes, and no reason is known for the rest. The sample yields 65,000 to 85,000 clones; around 86% were counted once. The ten top clones hold about 3.9% of the sample. The trial excluded patients who had a history of autoimmune disease or were on systemic immunosuppression. Peripheral blood for TCR sequencing was drawn from every dose cohort at baseline, at cycle 4 day 1 and at cycle 7 day 1. Samples were obtained from an open-label, multicenter, first-in-human phase I dose-escalation trial of ivuxolimab. Adults with locally advanced or metastatic melanoma, renal cell, hepatocellular, or head and neck squamous cell carcinoma were enrolled in the trial. CD4+ and CD8+ T cells were sorted separately from peripheral blood before TCR sequencing.

The sequence came from an adult with an advanced solid tumor such as melanoma, head and neck, liver or kidney cancer. The rearranged chain carries TRBV18 and TRBJ2-7, with TRBD2 identical over 14 junction bases. The material was CD4+ or CD8+ T cells sorted from blood, obtained in a trial of the OX40 agonist ivuxolimab. CDR3 protein: CASSVGTSGSDEQYF. The DNA reads as follows: TGTGCCAGCTCAGTTGGGACTAGCGGGAGTGACGAGCAGTACTTC.